This T cell receptor (beta chain) was sequenced for a study of cytomegalovirus exposure and HLA in healthy donors. General study findings and limits: The study put about 180 TCR beta chains on its list as cytomegalovirus-associated.

This CDR3 has 14 amino acids. Losses at the gene ends were 3 bases for V and 5 bases for J; bases not matched to a gene: 4. Germline CDR1 and CDR2: MDHEN and SYDVKM. The method was immunoSEQ multiplex PCR; TCRdb's version includes in-frame clones alone and lacks a portion of them. This table has around 350,000 clones, roughly 90% appearing once. Details on this clone: What it binds is unknown.

This receptor was obtained from a woman in her late teens or twenties in good health and CMV-seronegative. This sequence joins TRBV28 and TRBJ1-5; 7 bases line up with TRBD1. Sequencing was carried out using PBMCs. The CDR3 nucleotides read TGTGCCAGCAGTTTCTGGGACAGTGATCAGCCCCAGCATTTT. Its protein product is CASSFWDSDQPQHF.